A selection of T cell receptor beta chains follows, all from one sample in a study of memory CD4+ T cells and cytomegalovirus serostatus. Clones were read by immunoSEQ multiplex PCR, and TCRdb kept only the in-frame ones, dropping some. Of 40,000 to 55,000 clones in the sample, about 80% were seen once. Sample: memory CD4+ T cells from blood. All receptors derive from an adult in good health and CMV-seronegative. CDR3s include the opening cysteine and the closing phenylalanine or tryptophan. The order of the fields is CDR3 length, V gene, clone size, D gene, J gene, CDR3 protein, CDR3 DNA. D genes are given only for firm matches. A row's size may be missing; if present it is once, few, many or a size class.

len: 16; v_gene: TRBV5-6; abundance: .; d_gene: .; j_gene: TRBJ1-4; CDR3aa: CASSLERTFEREKLFF; CDR3nt: TGTGCCAGCAGCTTGGAACGGACATTCGAGAGGGAAAAACTGTTTTTT
len: 19; v_gene: TRBV4-1; abundance: few; d_gene: TRBD2; j_gene: TRBJ2-3; CDR3aa: CASSPGLAGGPAGTDTQYF; CDR3nt: TGCGCCAGCAGCCCGGGACTAGCGGGGGGGCCCGCCGGCACAGATACGCAGTATTTT
len: 11; v_gene: TRBV28; abundance: .; d_gene: TRBD1; j_gene: TRBJ1-1; CDR3aa: CAIRGQIEAFF; CDR3nt: TGTGCCATCCGGGGACAGATTGAAGCTTTCTTT
len: 13; v_gene: TRBV11-2; abundance: .; d_gene: .; j_gene: TRBJ1-3; CDR3aa: CASSRGVGNTIYF; CDR3nt: TGTGCCAGTTCGAGAGGGGTAGGAAACACCATATATTTT
len: 18; v_gene: TRBV28; abundance: .; d_gene: .; j_gene: TRBJ2-5; CDR3aa: CASSAPGGGQGRQETQYF; CDR3nt: TGTGCCAGCAGTGCCCCTGGGGGGGGCCAAGGCCGGCAAGAGACCCAGTACTTC
len: 13; v_gene: TRBV29-1; abundance: .; d_gene: TRBD1; j_gene: TRBJ2-7; CDR3aa: CSVEGQGLHEQYF; CDR3nt: TGCAGCGTTGAGGGACAGGGGCTCCACGAGCAGTACTTC
len: 12; v_gene: TRBV6-1; abundance: .; d_gene: .; j_gene: TRBJ2-7; CDR3aa: CASMVGAREQYF; CDR3nt: TGTGCCAGCATGGTGGGGGCGCGGGAGCAGTACTTC
len: 14; v_gene: TRBV2; abundance: .; d_gene: TRBD1; j_gene: TRBJ2-2; CDR3aa: CASSRGQGAGELFF; CDR3nt: TGTGCCAGCTCTCGAGGACAGGGAGCGGGTGAGCTGTTTTTT
len: 15; v_gene: TRBV10-1; abundance: .; d_gene: .; j_gene: TRBJ2-3; CDR3aa: CASSESLGVGDTQYF; CDR3nt: TGCGCCAGCAGTGAGTCCCTAGGGGTTGGAGATACGCAGTATTTT
len: 15; v_gene: TRBV27; abundance: .; d_gene: .; j_gene: TRBJ2-3; CDR3aa: CASSYTGLGTDTQYF; CDR3nt: TGTGCCAGCAGTTACACAGGCCTGGGCACAGATACGCAGTATTTT
len: 14; v_gene: TRBV28; abundance: .; d_gene: TRBD1; j_gene: TRBJ1-5; CDR3aa: CASSYGTVNQPQHF; CDR3nt: TGTGCCAGCAGTTACGGGACAGTCAATCAGCCCCAGCATTTT
len: 11; v_gene: TRBV28; abundance: .; d_gene: .; j_gene: TRBJ1-1; CDR3aa: CASNSVTEAFF; CDR3nt: TGTGCCAGCAATTCTGTAACTGAAGCTTTCTTT
len: 14; v_gene: TRBV2; abundance: .; d_gene: TRBD2; j_gene: TRBJ2-5; CDR3aa: CASTRSLWGGTQYF; CDR3nt: TGTGCCAGCACCCGAAGTTTGTGGGGGGGGACCCAGTACTTC
len: 15; v_gene: TRBV19; abundance: .; d_gene: TRBD1; j_gene: TRBJ1-5; CDR3aa: CASTTGQALGPAQHF; CDR3nt: TGTGCCAGTACTACGGGACAGGCTCTTGGGCCAGCCCAGCATTTT
len: 14; v_gene: TRBV27; abundance: .; d_gene: .; j_gene: TRBJ2-7; CDR3aa: CASSPTRLGGEQYF; CDR3nt: TGTGCCAGCAGTCCTACCCGTCTCGGGGGCGAGCAGTACTTC
len: 10; v_gene: TRBV20-1; abundance: .; d_gene: .; j_gene: TRBJ1-2; CDR3aa: CSASFNGYTF; CDR3nt: TGCAGTGCTAGTTTTAATGGCTACACCTTC
len: 13; v_gene: TRBV28; abundance: .; d_gene: .; j_gene: TRBJ1-2; CDR3aa: CASSLGPNYGYTF; CDR3nt: TGTGCCAGCAGTTTGGGGCCGAACTATGGCTACACCTTC
len: 16; v_gene: TRBV27; abundance: .; d_gene: TRBD2; j_gene: TRBJ2-1; CDR3aa: CASSGSSGASYNEQFF; CDR3nt: TGTGCCAGCAGTGGATCTAGCGGAGCCTCCTACAATGAGCAGTTCTTC
len: 14; v_gene: TRBV5-8; abundance: few; d_gene: TRBD1; j_gene: TRBJ1-1; CDR3aa: CASSPGQGTTEAFF; CDR3nt: TGTGCCAGCAGCCCGGGACAGGGGACCACTGAAGCTTTCTTT
len: 16; v_gene: TRBV6-1; abundance: once; d_gene: .; j_gene: TRBJ2-1; CDR3aa: CASSERGGGVYNEQFF; CDR3nt: TGTGCCAGCAGTGAACGGGGCGGGGGCGTCTACAATGAGCAGTTCTTC
len: 16; v_gene: TRBV4-2; abundance: .; d_gene: TRBD2; j_gene: TRBJ2-7; CDR3aa: CASSQDSGRATYEQYF; CDR3nt: TGTGCCAGCAGCCAAGATTCGGGGAGGGCGACCTACGAGCAGTACTTC